The 16 T cell receptor beta chains reported below all come from one sample, sequenced in a study of shared clonotypes between healthy human individuals. Repertoires were generated with immunoSEQ multiplex PCR, while TCRdb's copy carries only in-frame clones and drops some. Of about 2 million clones in the sample, 90% to 95% were seen once. Material: naive CD4+ T cells sorted from blood. Indicated subset: CD45RA+ positively selected. The receptors were sampled from a man aged 18-30 years in good health.

Turning to this clone: Other DNA sequences in this specimen translate into the identical CDR3. The chain has TRBV27 and TRBJ2-7; 8 bases are a match to TRBD1. V was pared by 6 bases and J by 0 bases, with 7 bases of the junction left unmatched. CDR3 size: 15 residues. Germline V gene lookup returns CDR1 MNHEY and CDR2 SMNVEV (reference sequence). The CDR3 DNA follows: TGTGCCAGCAGCCTCAGGACAGGGAGCTCCTACGAGCAGTACTTC. This translates into CASSLRTGSSYEQYF.

In regard to this clone: Other DNA sequences in the same sample also yield this CDR3. This chain connects TRBV9 to TRBJ2-2; D unclear. This CDR3 contains 13 residues. Trimming took 1 base from V and 5 from J, leaving 6 bases between them. Germline CDR1 SGDLS, CDR2 YYNGEE. CDR3 nucleotides: TGTGCCAGCAGCGTAAGCAGTACCGGGGAGCTGTTTTTT. This gives the protein CASSVSSTGELFF. Supplemented by reference TRBV9 and TRBJ2-2, the full variable domain reads DSGVTQTPKHLITATGQRVTLRCSPRSGDLSVYWYQQSLDQGLQFLIQYYNGEERAKGNILERFSAQQFPDLHSELNLSSLELGDSALYFCASSVSSTGELFFGEGSRLTVL.

The rearrangement links TRBV5-6 to TRBJ2-5; perhaps TRBD1 as D (6 bases). Between the trimmed V and J ends, which lost 5 bases and 5 bases, there was a span of 16 bases. Per germline, CDR1 SGHDT and CDR2 YYEEEE. CDR3 length: 14 residues. As DNA, the CDR3 is TGTGCCAGCAGTTTTACCGGGACAAAGGAGACCCAGTACTTC. It codes for CASSFTGTKETQYF. Full variable domain (missing parts from reference TRBV5-6 and TRBJ2-5): DAGVTQSPTHLIKTRGQQVTLRCSPKSGHDTVSWYQQALGQGPQFIFQYYEEEERQRGNFPDRFSGHQFPNYSSELNVNALLLGDSALYLCASSFTGTKETQYFGPGTRLLVL.

The rearrangement links TRBV29-1 to TRBJ2-5, with 8 bases fitting TRBD2. The CDR3 spans 14 residues. Germline V gene sequence: CDR1 SQVTM, CDR2 ANQGSEA. Trimming removed 5 bases from V and 2 bases from J; junction bases left unmatched: 7. CDR3 in DNA: TGCAGCGTTCGGCGGGGGGCCGGGCAAGAGACCCAGTACTTC. Translation: CSVRRGAGQETQYF.

The chain carries TRBV6-5 and TRBJ2-7; possible D gene TRBD2, 5 bases. This CDR3 has 14 amino acids. Trimming took 2 bases from V and 1 from J, leaving 9 bases between them. CDR1 is MNHEY and CDR2 is SVGAGI in the germline V gene. The CDR3 coding sequence is TGTGCCAGCAGTTACCGGGGAGAGTCCTACGAGCAGTACTTC. Translated, it gives CASSYRGESYEQYF.

Ten or more counts support this clone. The chain uses TRBV19 and TRBJ1-1, with D possibly being TRBD1 (6 bases). This CDR3 comprises 14 residues. Between the trimmed V and J ends, which lost 5 bases and 1 base, there was a span of 11 bases. CDR1 is LNHDA, CDR2 SQIVND, per germline (reference sequence). CDR3 nucleotides: TGTGCCAGTAGTGCCATGACAGGGAACACTGAAGCTTTCTTT. Amino acids: CASSAMTGNTEAFF.

The chain joins TRBV7-9 to TRBJ1-3; D is uncertain. This CDR3 has 16 amino acids. Trimming stripped 0 bases from V and 1 base from J, with 10 bases between. The germline V gene encodes CDR1 SEHNR and CDR2 FQNEAQ (reference sequence). The CDR3 bases are TGTGCCAGCAGCTTAGCGCTTGGAGAATCTGGAAACACCATATATTTT. It is translated as CASSLALGESGNTIYF.

The chain recombines TRBV9 with TRBJ1-4, with 7 bases matching TRBD1. The V segment lost 3 bases and the J segment 5 bases; nucleotides outside the gene matches: 4. The CDR3 totals 14 residues. Germline CDR1 and CDR2: SGDLS and YYNGEE. CDR3 region: CASSEGTANEKLFF. The CDR3 nucleotides read TGTGCCAGCAGCGAGGGGACAGCCAATGAAAAACTGTTTTTT.

This sequence joins TRBV12-5 and TRBJ1-2; TRBD1 matches 8 bases. The CDR3 consists of 15 residues. Germline CDR1 LGHNT, CDR2 FRNRAP. J gave up 8 bases and V 5 bases, and 13 bases lay outside the gene matches. The CDR3 DNA sequence: TGTGCTAGTGGTCCTTCCGGGACAGGAGGCATGGGCTACACCTTC. Translation: CASGPSGTGGMGYTF.

The V call is TRBV6-1, the J call TRBJ1-5; the D gene is possibly TRBD1 (5 bases). Trimming took 0 bases from V and 5 from J, leaving 11 bases between them. The germline V gene has CDR1 MNHNS and CDR2 SASEGT. CDR3 length: 15 amino acids. The CDR3 loop reads CASSEATRVDQPQHF. The DNA of the CDR3 is TGTGCCAGCAGTGAAGCTACCAGGGTCGATCAGCCCCAGCATTTT.

The chain is built from TRBV7-3 and TRBJ2-2, with TRBD1 identical over 9 bases. CDR1 and CDR2 from the germline V gene are SGHTA and FQGTGA. V was pared by 2 bases and J by 1 base, with 5 bases of the junction left unmatched. The CDR3 is made up of 17 amino acids. The CDR3 region has the DNA TGTGCCAGCAGCTTATCAGGACAGGGGTGGAACACCGGGGAGCTGTTTTTT. Residues: CASSLSGQGWNTGELFF.

The chain employs TRBV7-2 and TRBJ2-2; 11 bases match TRBD2. The junction had 3 bases not matched to a gene; V was cut back by 2 bases and J by 4 bases. This CDR3 has 16 amino acids. Per germline, CDR1 SGHTA and CDR2 FQGNSA. CDR3 in DNA: TGTGCCAGCAGCTTAACTAGCGGGAGCGGCACCGGGGAGCTGTTTTTT. This sequence encodes CASSLTSGSGTGELFF.

The chain joins TRBV9 to TRBJ1-5; 8 nucleotides match TRBD1. This CDR3 spans 14 amino acids. The V gene end was trimmed by 7 bases and the J gene end by 3 bases; junction bases not matched to a gene: 6. The V gene's germline CDR1 is SGDLS and CDR2 YYNGEE. The CDR3 protein is CASSRTGNNQPQHF. The CDR3 DNA follows: TGTGCCAGCTCCCGGACAGGGAACAATCAGCCCCAGCATTTT.

This chain connects TRBV21-1 to TRBJ2-2; the table's D call, TRBD2, has no DNA check behind it. TRBV21-1 corresponds to a pseudogene. This CDR3 is built from 21 residues. CDR3 in amino acids: CASSSTGRKGLAGGSTGELFF. The CDR3 DNA follows: TGTGCCAGCAGCTCCACCGGCCGAAAAGGATTAGCGGGGGGCAGCACCGGGGAGCTGTTTTTT.

The V gene is TRBV6-6, the J gene TRBJ2-5; tentatively, D is TRBD2 (6 bases). Germline V gene lookup returns CDR1 MNHNY and CDR2 SVGAGI (reference sequence). V lost 6 bases and J 7 bases, leaving 12 bases between the germline ends. There are 12 residues in the CDR3. CDR3 amino acids: CASSKPGGTQYF. CDR3 sequence (DNA): TGTGCCAGCAGCAAACCCGGGGGGACCCAGTACTTC.

About this clone: Other DNA sequences in this sample translate to the same CDR3. The J gene is TRBJ1-6, the V gene TRBV18; 9 bases are shared with TRBD1. There are 14 residues in the CDR3. The ends lost 3 bases at V and 9 bases at J; junction bases unmatched: 3. Germline V CDR1 and CDR2: KGHSH, LQKENI. In DNA form, the CDR3 reads TGTGCCAGCTCACCGGGACAGGGTGCTTCACCCCTCCACTTT. Protein sequence: CASSPGQGASPLHF.